This T cell receptor beta chain was recovered during a study of sequential checkpoint blockade in melanoma. Assay: immunoSEQ multiplex PCR; the TCRdb copy retains only in-frame clones and omits some. The repertoire has 40,000 or so clones, 86% of them found once; the top ten carry roughly an eighth. The ends were cut back, 5 bases at V and 7 bases at J, with 11 bases in the middle. The germline V gene encodes CDR1 SQVTM and CDR2 ANQGSEA. The CDR3 loop spans 12 amino acids. The treatment was: randomized to nivolumab then ipilimumab (arm A) or the reverse (arm B). Live CD3+CD8+ CD19− CD56− cells were sorted from PBMCs.

This TCR was recovered from a human donor with melanoma. V and J are TRBV29-1 and TRBJ2-2; maybe TRBD1 (5 bases). The material was CD8+ T cells sorted from blood (inferred from file names), obtained from a patient given nivolumab and ipilimumab in sequence. The CDR3 loop is CSVQTGYGELFF. CDR3 bases: TGCAGCGTTCAAACAGGTTACGGGGAGCTGTTTTTT.